Listed below are T cell receptor beta chains from one sample, sequenced in a study of cytomegalovirus exposure and HLA in healthy donors. Assay used: immunoSEQ multiplex PCR; TCRdb lists only in-frame clones, some missing. The table lists 120,000 or so clones, around three quarters of them singletons. Sequencing used PBMCs. These receptors were obtained from a woman aged 50 to 60 in good health and CMV-seronegative. Each CDR3 is given with its conserved first and last residue. The order of the fields is J gene, D gene, V gene, clone size, CDR3 protein, CDR3 DNA. A D gene is named only where the DNA matches it firmly. Expanded clones get a size class; other rows say once, few or many, or leave the size out.

j_gene: TRBJ1-1
d_gene: TRBD1
v_gene: TRBV6-5
abundance: NA
CDR3aa: CASTRTGVNTEAFF
CDR3nt: TGTGCCAGCACCCGGACAGGGGTGAACACTGAAGCTTTCTTT

j_gene: TRBJ1-2
d_gene: NA
v_gene: TRBV15
abundance: NA
CDR3aa: CATSRDHHYGYTF
CDR3nt: TGTGCCACCAGCAGAGATCATCACTATGGCTACACCTTC

j_gene: TRBJ1-4
d_gene: TRBD1
v_gene: TRBV28
abundance: NA
CDR3aa: CASSLYRGSTNEKLFF
CDR3nt: TGTGCCAGCAGTCTCTACAGGGGCAGCACTAATGAAAAACTGTTTTTT

j_gene: TRBJ2-7
d_gene: NA
v_gene: TRBV16
abundance: NA
CDR3aa: CASSQSRLLSYEQYF
CDR3nt: TGTGCCAGCAGCCAATCCCGACTTCTCTCCTACGAGCAGTACTTC

j_gene: TRBJ1-2
d_gene: NA
v_gene: TRBV6-1
abundance: few
CDR3aa: CASSDQGTPYYGYTF
CDR3nt: TGTGCCAGCAGTGACCAGGGAACCCCATACTATGGCTACACCTTC

j_gene: TRBJ1-1
d_gene: TRBD1
v_gene: TRBV28
abundance: NA
CDR3aa: CASSPSGQGNTEAFF
CDR3nt: TGTGCCAGCAGTCCCTCGGGACAGGGCAACACTGAAGCTTTCTTT

j_gene: TRBJ1-3
d_gene: TRBD1
v_gene: TRBV10-3
abundance: NA
CDR3aa: CAISEPDRVSGNTIYF
CDR3nt: TGTGCCATCAGTGAGCCGGACAGGGTCTCTGGAAACACCATATATTTT

j_gene: TRBJ1-3
d_gene: NA
v_gene: TRBV7-9
abundance: NA
CDR3aa: CASSLVQGLSGNTIYF
CDR3nt: TGTGCCAGCAGCTTAGTGCAGGGCCTCTCTGGAAACACCATATATTTT

j_gene: TRBJ2-2
d_gene: NA
v_gene: TRBV4-2
abundance: NA
CDR3aa: CASSQEMAEYTGELFF
CDR3nt: TGTGCCAGCAGCCAAGAAATGGCGGAGTACACCGGGGAGCTGTTTTTT

j_gene: TRBJ1-5
d_gene: TRBD1
v_gene: TRBV27
abundance: NA
CDR3aa: CASSPGTGGQPQHF
CDR3nt: TGTGCCAGCAGCCCCGGGACAGGGGGTCAGCCCCAGCATTTT

j_gene: TRBJ2-1
d_gene: TRBD2
v_gene: TRBV4-1
abundance: NA
CDR3aa: CASSQGPGLAGNEQFF
CDR3nt: TGCGCCAGCAGCCAGGGACCGGGACTAGCGGGTAATGAGCAGTTCTTC

j_gene: TRBJ2-5
d_gene: TRBD1
v_gene: TRBV30
abundance: NA
CDR3aa: CAWSVSRGETQYF
CDR3nt: TGTGCCTGGAGTGTATCCAGGGGGGAGACCCAGTACTTC

j_gene: TRBJ2-7
d_gene: TRBD2
v_gene: TRBV7-9
abundance: NA
CDR3aa: CSSATLVGGTSYEQYF
CDR3nt: TGTTCCAGCGCCACCCTTGTGGGAGGGACCTCCTACGAGCAGTACTTC

j_gene: TRBJ2-7
d_gene: NA
v_gene: TRBV5-1
abundance: NA
CDR3aa: CASSLASVADYEQYF
CDR3nt: TGCGCCAGCAGCTTGGCTTCGGTAGCGGACTACGAGCAGTACTTC

j_gene: TRBJ2-2
d_gene: NA
v_gene: TRBV11-2
abundance: NA
CDR3aa: CASSLIRTGELFF
CDR3nt: TGTGCCAGCAGCTTAATCCGCACCGGGGAGCTGTTTTTT

j_gene: TRBJ2-7
d_gene: NA
v_gene: TRBV2
abundance: once
CDR3aa: CASSEHGTTTSRYF
CDR3nt: TGTGCCAGCAGTGAACACGGGACAACTACTTCCCGGTACTTC

j_gene: TRBJ2-2
d_gene: NA
v_gene: TRBV19
abundance: NA
CDR3aa: CASSIGGEGELFF
CDR3nt: TGTGCCAGTAGTATCGGGGGAGAAGGGGAGCTGTTTTTT

j_gene: TRBJ1-2
d_gene: TRBD1
v_gene: TRBV4-1
abundance: NA
CDR3aa: CASSQEQGLRGYTF
CDR3nt: TGCGCCAGCAGCCAGGAACAGGGGTTAAGGGGCTACACCTTC

j_gene: TRBJ2-7
d_gene: TRBD1
v_gene: TRBV6-5
abundance: NA
CDR3aa: CASSRGTGSYEQYF
CDR3nt: TGTGCCAGCAGCCGAGGGACAGGGTCCTACGAGCAGTACTTC

j_gene: TRBJ1-1
d_gene: NA
v_gene: TRBV7-6
abundance: NA
CDR3aa: CASSSSSGYTEAFF
CDR3nt: TGTGCCAGCAGCTCGAGTAGCGGGTATACTGAAGCTTTCTTT